The 11 T cell receptor beta chains presented below share a single source sample, sequenced in a study of Graves' ophthalmopathy and Graves' hyperthyroidism. Transcripts of RNA were the source for amplifying TCR beta CDR3 regions. First-round RT-PCR with HTBI primers preceded a second-round multiplex PCR. Each CDR3 protein is one row after TCRdb ran MiXCR on the multiplex PCR reads. The sample lists some 750,000 distinct CDR3 sequences, approximately 40% occurring once. Sequencing was done on a sample of peripheral blood. The receptors were sampled from an adult man with Graves' ophthalmopathy.

This clonotype was picked up many times. This rearrangement joins TRBV7-9 to TRBJ2-2, with 9 bases fitting TRBD1. The J segment lost 6 bases and the V segment lost 6 bases, leaving 8 bases of the junction unmatched. CDR3 size: 15 residues. Germline assignment: CDR1 SEHNR and CDR2 FQNEAQ (reference sequence). CDR3 DNA sequence: TGTGCCAGCAGTCGGACAGGGGATCGGGCCGGGGAGCTGTTTTTT. Translating gives CASSRTGDRAGELFF.

For this clonotype: Germline is not matched at one junction end, which may reflect a read error. The V call is TRBV10-3, the J call TRBJ2-2; TRBD2 agrees at 9 bases. The CDR3 consists of 18 residues. CDR1 and CDR2 from the germline V gene are ENHRY and SYGVKD. Written as DNA, the CDR3 is TGTGCCAGCAGTTACCTTGGTCTAGCGGGACCGCGGACCGGGGAGCTGTTTTTT. Encoded protein: CASSYLGLAGPRTGELFF.

This clonotype turned up a few times. The rearrangement links TRBV6-1 to TRBJ2-7, with D possibly TRBD2 on 5 matching bases. The V end lost 5 bases, the J end lost 6 bases, and 17 bases lay between the germline ends. This CDR3 has 14 residues. CDR1 and CDR2 (germline): MNHNS, SASEGT. The CDR3 nucleotides read TGTGCCAGCAGTCCATCAGTCGGCCGGGGCGAGCAGTACTTC. The encoded protein is CASSPSVGRGEQYF.

This clonotype occurred a few times. The chain employs TRBV7-9 and TRBJ1-5; 12 bases line up with TRBD1. V gave up 2 bases and J gave up 1 base; unmatched junction bases: 9. Germline values: CDR1 SEHNR, CDR2 FQNEAQ (reference sequence). The CDR3 is made up of 19 amino acids. The CDR3 DNA sequence: TGTGCCAGCAGCTTATCCTGGGACAGGGGGCCCCGAAGCAATCAGCCCCAGCATTTT. It specifies CASSLSWDRGPRSNQPQHF.

The table lists this clonotype with many counts. V is TRBV10-2 and J is TRBJ1-2, with 9 bases fitting TRBD1. The CDR3 is made up of 13 amino acids. J lost 8 bases, V lost 8 bases, and 9 bases had no gene match. Germline assignment: CDR1 WSHSY and CDR2 SAAADI. CDR3 coding DNA: TGCGCCAGCGGCGCCGGGACAGGGTACGGCTACACCTTC. This sequence encodes CASGAGTGYGYTF.

This clonotype was seen at least ten times. The junction differs from germline at one of its ends, possibly a read error. This chain links TRBV5-1 with TRBJ1-6; 8 bases are shared with TRBD1. From germline, CDR1 is SGHRS and CDR2 YFSETQ. The CDR3 covers 14 residues. The DNA of the CDR3 is TGTGCCAGCAGCTTGGACAGGGTTAATTCACCCCTCCACTTT. This codes for CASSLDRVNSPLHF.

The table lists this clonotype with a few counts. J is TRBJ1-2 and V is TRBV14; tentative D call: TRBD1 (5 bases). Trimming cost V 2 bases and J 4 bases, with 8 bases left between them. Germline CDR1 SGHDN, CDR2 FVKESK. The CDR3 loop spans 13 amino acids. CDR3 amino acids: CASSQRGLYGYTF. In nucleotides, the CDR3 is TGTGCCAGCAGCCAAAGGGGACTCTATGGCTACACCTTC.

The chain recombines TRBV6-1 with TRBJ1-1, with 8 bases that match TRBD1. The CDR3 is 15 amino acids. The trim removed 11 bases at V and 8 bases at J, leaving 19 bases unmatched. The germline V gene has CDR1 MNHNS and CDR2 SASEGT. CDR3: CAWSDWTGLKVEAFF. The CDR3 DNA follows: TGTGCCTGGAGTGATTGGACAGGGCTAAAAGTGGAAGCTTTCTTT.

The V gene is TRBV7-6, the J gene TRBJ1-1; D unclear. Looked up from germline, CDR1 is SGHVS and CDR2 is FNYEAQ. V shed 8 bases and J shed 1 base, with 14 bases lying between them. The CDR3 extends over 14 amino acids. CDR3 bases: TGTGCCAGCTCACCGTACCTGGGGAACACTGAAGCTTTCTTT. Amino acids: CASSPYLGNTEAFF.

The CDR3 nucleotides are TGTGCCATCAGTGGTGGCAGGGGCACCATGAACACTGAAGCTTTCTTT. It is translated as CAISGGRGTMNTEAFF. J is TRBJ1-1 and V is TRBV10-3, with a possible D match to TRBD1 (6 bases). There are 16 residues in the CDR3. Trimming cost V 4 bases and J 0 bases, with 15 bases left between them. The germline V gene encodes CDR1 ENHRY and CDR2 SYGVKD.

The gene calls are TRBV29-1 and TRBJ2-2; D is undetermined. The CDR3 loop spans 13 amino acids. Trimming left V 8 bases short and J 4 bases short, with 14 bases between. Germline CDR1 SQVTM, CDR2 ANQGSEA. As DNA, the CDR3 is TGCAGCCCGACATCCGTCGGCACCGGGGAGCTGTTTTTT. This codes for CSPTSVGTGELFF.